This T cell receptor (beta chain) was recorded in a study of blood T cell repertoires in COVID-19. Study-wide context: Italy, Spain and the United States were the sources of the convalescent and acute COVID-19 samples. T cells, B-cell-depleted T cells, or PBMCs provided the cDNA or gDNA that served as material.

Germline CDR1 and CDR2: MDHEN and SYDVKM. The V end was cut by 2 bases, the J end by 2 bases, with 9 bases between. CDR3 length: 14 residues. Per the study methods: Estimates of nucleated cell counts were drawn from the amplification of reference gene primers. Sequencing used immunoSEQ multiplex PCR; TCRdb keeps in-frame clones, though not all of them. V, J and clone size were drawn from that table, and D and trimming were deduced from the DNA. The data contain approximately 260,000 clones, under 90% of them singletons. V is TRBV28 and J is TRBJ1-2; D is ambiguous. The receptor was derived from a human donor in a cohort sampled during active COVID-19. The sample comprised peripheral blood. The CDR3 protein is CASSLPPRNYGYTF. The CDR3 DNA follows: TGTGCCAGCAGTTTACCTCCCAGAAACTATGGCTACACCTTC.